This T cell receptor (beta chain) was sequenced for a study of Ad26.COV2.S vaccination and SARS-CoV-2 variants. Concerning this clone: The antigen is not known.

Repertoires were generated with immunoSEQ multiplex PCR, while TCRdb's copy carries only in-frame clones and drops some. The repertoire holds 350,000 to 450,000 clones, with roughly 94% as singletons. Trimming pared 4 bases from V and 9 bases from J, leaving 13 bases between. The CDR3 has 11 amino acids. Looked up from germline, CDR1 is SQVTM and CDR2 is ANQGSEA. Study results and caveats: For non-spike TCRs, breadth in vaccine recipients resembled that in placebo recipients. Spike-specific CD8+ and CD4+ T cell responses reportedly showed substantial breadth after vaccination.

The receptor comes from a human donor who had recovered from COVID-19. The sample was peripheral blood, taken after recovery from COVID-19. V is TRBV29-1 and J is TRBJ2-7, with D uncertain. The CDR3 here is CSVVVSERQYF. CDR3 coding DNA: TGCAGCGTTGTGGTTTCCGAGCGGCAGTACTTC.